This TCR beta chain was recovered during a study of shared clonotypes between healthy human individuals. Findings of the study overall: Clonotype sharing across four donors was observed for around 5% of naive CD4 clonotypes.

Trimming stripped 7 bases from V and 1 base from J, with 15 bases between. The CDR3 is 14 amino acids. Every subset's genomic DNA went evenly onto several immunoSEQ plates. This table comes from immunoSEQ multiplex PCR, and its TCRdb copy is limited to in-frame clones, with some not included. The sample lists about 2.4 million clones, 90% to 95% occurring once. Note on this clone: The antigen is undetermined.

This chain links TRBV5-3 with TRBJ2-7, with D perhaps matching TRBD1 (6 bases). TRBV5-3 is classed as an ORF, of uncertain function. The source material was naive CD4+ T cells from PBMCs. The subset: CD45RA+ positively selected. This clonotype was obtained from a man aged 18 to 29 in good health. Some clones in this sample may be carry-over from other donors' samples. The DNA for the CDR3 is TGTGCCAGAGGAACAGGGTCAATTTCCTACGAGCAGTACTTC. Translated, it gives CARGTGSISYEQYF.